The 20 T cell receptor beta chains below were found in one sample sequenced in a study of glioma-infiltrating T cells (dated by TCRdb to about 2016). The sample was run on an Illumina MiSeq. The iRepertoire nested amplicon-rescue multiplex PCR (arm-PCR) platform was used to amplify TCR alpha and beta CDR3 regions from RNA. The raw public data were reprocessed by TCRdb itself: fastp quality trimming at Q25, MiXCR clonotype calling, in-frame beta chains only. All rows with the same CDR3 protein become a single entry with the most common DNA and genes. This sample is represented by roughly 120,000 distinct CDR3 sequences; around a quarter of them were singletons. 35% of the sample is taken by the ten largest. Sample: glioma tissue, nonneoplastic brain tissue, or PBMCs (not recorded which). These receptors all come from a human donor with low-grade glioma or glioblastoma, undergoing nonglioma brain surgery, or in good health (not recorded which).

Notes on this clonotype: The junction departs from germline at one end; a sequencing error may be responsible. The chain uses TRBV7-6 and TRBJ2-1; D is uncertain. Germline CDR1 reads SGHVS; CDR2 reads FNYEAQ. The CDR3 has 16 amino acids. The CDR3 sequence: CSSSPLPGGSYNEQFF. CDR3 bases: TGTTCCAGCAGCCCACTACCGGGTGGCTCCTACAATGAGCAGTTCTTC.

The gene calls are TRBV14 and TRBJ1-1; no firm D call. V lost 0 bases to trimming and J lost 4 bases, with 9 bases between them. The CDR3 sequence is 14 residues long. Per the germline V gene, CDR1 is SGHDN and CDR2 is FVKESK. The CDR3 reads CASSQEERGTEAFF. The CDR3 bases are TGTGCCAGCAGCCAAGAAGAGAGAGGCACTGAAGCTTTCTTT.

In its sample, this clonotype was seen many times. The chain is built from TRBV27 and TRBJ1-2; maybe TRBD1 (5 bases). This CDR3 contains 13 residues. Germline lookup yields CDR1 MNHEY and CDR2 SMNVEV (reference sequence). V lost 5 bases and J lost 5, with 12 bases in between. CDR3 protein: CASSRPGSYGYTF. DNA of the CDR3: TGTGCCAGCAGTCGGCCAGGGTCATATGGCTACACCTTC.

The J gene is TRBJ1-2, the V gene TRBV27; tentatively, D is TRBD1 (5 bases). CDR3 length: 12 amino acids. CDR1 MNHEY and CDR2 SMNVEV come from the germline V gene (reference sequence). The ends were cut back, 6 bases at V and 9 bases at J, with 14 bases in the middle. The CDR3 loop is CASSMMGVRYTF. CDR3 nucleotides: TGTGCCAGCAGCATGATGGGGGTGCGCTACACCTTC.

As for this clonotype: A much larger clone is a single base away; this may be a read error. The CDR3 protein is CAGSLRQLSTDTQYF. Here the CDR3 DNA reads TGTGCCGGCAGCTTAAGACAGCTTAGCACAGATACGCAGTATTTT. This chain joins TRBV7-2 and TRBJ2-3, with D possibly TRBD1 on 5 matching bases. The CDR3 sequence is 15 residues long. CDR1 is SGHTA, CDR2 FQGNSA, per germline.

The CDR3 nucleotides are TGTGCCTGGAGTGTACCGGTCTCAGGTCAGCCCCAGCATTTT. Translating gives CAWSVPVSGQPQHF. This rearrangement joins TRBV30 to TRBJ1-5; D remains ambiguous. The CDR3 loop spans 14 amino acids. Looked up from germline, CDR1 is GTSNPN and CDR2 is SVGIG (reference sequence). V dropped 0 bases and J dropped 6 bases, with 12 bases sitting between them.

In the case of this clonotype: Being one base from a much bigger clone, this may be a read error. The J gene is TRBJ1-1, the V gene TRBV10-1; D unresolved. CDR1 and CDR2 (germline): WNHNN, SYGVQD (reference sequence). The CDR3 extends over 13 amino acids. The V end was cut by 0 bases, the J end by 11 bases, with 13 bases between. The CDR3 region is CASSESEFLRAFF. CDR3 nucleotide sequence: TGCGCCAGCAGTGAGTCGGAATTCCTCCGGGCTTTCTTT.

On this clonotype itself: An end of the junction does not agree with germline; a read error may underlie this. The V gene is TRBV10-3, the J gene TRBJ1-1; D possibly corresponds to TRBD1 (5 bases). This CDR3 is 15 amino acids long. Germline loops: CDR1 ENHRY, CDR2 SYGVKD. The DNA of the CDR3 is TGTGCCATCAGTGAGTCGGAAGGGGCGAACATTGAAGCGTTCTTT. It codes for CAISESEGANIEAFF.

At least ten counts were recorded for this clonotype. The chain uses TRBV6-2 or TRBV6-3 and TRBJ2-5; a possible D gene is TRBD1 (6 bases). This CDR3 is 14 amino acids long. Trimming pared 11 bases from V and 1 base from J, leaving 17 bases between. CDR1 is MNHEY and CDR2 is SVGEGT in the germline V gene. The CDR3 DNA is TGTGCCGGCTCTCGGACAGCGTCCCAAGAGACCCAGTACTTC. Translated, it gives CAGSRTASQETQYF.

The V call is TRBV5-1, the J call TRBJ2-5; D perhaps matches TRBD2 (6 bases). Germline V gene lookup returns CDR1 SGHRS and CDR2 YFSETQ. Between the trimmed V and J ends, which lost 4 bases and 1 base, there was a span of 11 bases. The CDR3 contains 14 residues. CDR3 region: CASSQALAQETQYF. The CDR3 DNA sequence: TGCGCCAGCAGCCAAGCACTAGCCCAAGAGACCCAGTACTTC.

This clonotype has at least ten counts. This sequence joins TRBV6-1 and TRBJ1-5; 8 nucleotides line up with TRBD1. The germline V gene encodes CDR1 MNHNS and CDR2 SASEGT. The length of the CDR3 is 17 residues. The junction had 15 bases not matched to a gene; V was cut back by 6 bases and J by 5 bases. CDR3 region: CASSRPPGTGQDQPQHF. The CDR3 region has the DNA TGTGCCAGCAGCCGCCCACCGGGGACAGGCCAAGATCAGCCCCAGCATTTT.

A few counts support this clonotype. A single base separates this from a much larger clone, so it may be a read error. This sequence joins TRBV20-1 and TRBJ1-1; possibly TRBD1 for D (5 bases). From germline, CDR1 is DFQATT and CDR2 SNEGSKA (reference sequence). The CDR3 totals 15 residues. DNA for the CDR3: TGCAGTGCTAGAATCTTGGGACGGCGGAACACTGAAGCTGTCTTT. This codes for CSARILGRRNTEAVF.

This clonotype was counted at least ten times. The rearrangement links TRBV5-1 to TRBJ1-2; 12 nucleotides agree with TRBD1. V lost 7 bases, J lost 2 bases, and 6 bases stayed unmatched. The germline V gene has CDR1 SGHRS and CDR2 YFSETQ. There are 15 residues in the CDR3. The CDR3 DNA is TGCGCCAGCTCCGGGACAGGGGGCCGGAACTATGGCTACACCTTC. Amino acids: CASSGTGGRNYGYTF. Variable domain in full (rest from reference TRBV5-1 and TRBJ1-2): KAGVTQTPRYLIKTRGQQVTLSCSPISGHRSVSWYQQTPGQGLQFLFEYFSETQRNKGNFPGRFSGRQFSNSRSEMNVSTLELGDSALYLCASSGTGGRNYGYTFGSGTRLTVV.

This clonotype came up many times. The chain uses TRBV4-3 and TRBJ2-7; tentative D call: TRBD1 (5 bases). Deletions cut 0 bases from V and 1 base from J, with 13 bases between. This CDR3 comprises 16 residues. Germline V lookup: CDR1 LGHNA, CDR2 YSLEER. CDR3 amino acids: CASSQDPGHVSYEQYF. The CDR3 nucleotides are TGCGCCAGCAGCCAAGACCCCGGACACGTATCCTACGAGCAGTACTTC.

This chain connects TRBV18 to TRBJ2-2; perhaps TRBD1 as D (6 bases). Germline CDR1 reads KGHSH; CDR2 reads LQKENI. Trimming left V 4 bases short and J 2 bases short, with 11 bases between. The CDR3 has 15 amino acids. This chain's CDR3 is CASSRGRINTGELFF. In nucleotides, the CDR3 is TGTGCCAGCTCACGGGGGCGCATAAACACCGGGGAGCTGTTTTTT.

V usage is TRBV12-3 or TRBV12-4 and J usage is TRBJ2-2, with TRBD2 matching 8 bases. Unmatched junction bases numbered 1, after V lost 1 base and J lost 6 bases. This CDR3 is 14 amino acids long. The CDR3 DNA follows: TGTGCCAGCAGTTTAGACGGGAGGGCCGGGGAGCTGTTTTTT. As protein: CASSLDGRAGELFF.

In its sample, this clonotype was seen many times. The rearrangement links TRBV5-1 to TRBJ1-1, with no clear D. This CDR3 region has 14 residues. CDR1 and CDR2 from the germline V gene are SGHRS and YFSETQ. V was cut by 2 bases and J by 2 bases, with 10 bases left in between. CDR3 loop: CASSFLTPNTEAFF. For the CDR3, the DNA is TGCGCCAGCAGCTTCCTGACACCTAACACTGAAGCTTTCTTT.

This clonotype was observed many times. The V gene is TRBV18, the J gene TRBJ2-7; D call uncertain. The CDR3 consists of 15 residues. Trimming left V 2 bases short and J 0 bases short, with 11 bases between. The germline V gene encodes CDR1 KGHSH and CDR2 LQKENI. The CDR3 DNA sequence: TGTGCCAGCTCACCAGCAACCCCGGGCTCCTACGAGCAGTACTTC. Its translation is CASSPATPGSYEQYF.

This clonotype was observed a handful of times. The chain joins TRBV5-1 to TRBJ1-1, with a possible D match to TRBD1 (6 bases). CDR3 length: 14 residues. V was shortened by 2 bases and J by 3 bases, with 11 bases between the two germline ends. The germline V gene encodes CDR1 SGHRS and CDR2 YFSETQ. This CDR3 is CASSLRGLYTEAFF. DNA for the CDR3: TGCGCCAGCAGCTTACGGGGGCTGTACACTGAAGCTTTCTTT.

This clonotype has ten or more counts. V usage is TRBV7-2 and J usage is TRBJ2-7, with D possibly TRBD2 on 6 matching bases. Trimming shortened V by 3 bases and J by 2 bases, and 11 bases separated the two germline ends. The CDR3 extends over 14 amino acids. CDR1 SGHTA and CDR2 FQGNSA come from the germline V gene. CDR3 sequence reads: CASSLSGPPYEQYF. In DNA, the CDR3 is TGTGCCAGCAGCTTGAGCGGGCCTCCCTACGAGCAGTACTTC.